The sequence of this TCR beta chain was determined in a study of T cell responses to AZD1222 COVID-19 vaccine. Study summary: Pooling was applied to second doses at about 4 or about 12 weeks.

Comment on this clone: Its antigen remains unknown.

Here immunoSEQ multiplex PCR was the method, and the copy in TCRdb shows in-frame clones only, minus some. The sample has 85,000 to 120,000 clones, roughly 84% seen once. V lost 6 bases to trimming and J lost 3 bases, with 11 bases between them. CDR3 length: 13 residues. Germline CDR1 reads LNHDA; CDR2 reads SQIVND (reference sequence). Study results and limitations: Sampled repertoires all dated from after the peak T cell response. Spike was spanned by vaccine-associated CD4 TCRs, which were dominant at 160-218 and 743-854. The donor cohort was predominantly white British with a female majority, and clonal diversity may have been underestimated.

Sequencing used peripheral blood, obtained on day 0 of AZD1222 vaccination. V usage is TRBV19 and J usage is TRBJ1-2; D gene ambiguous. This TCR was recovered from an adult in good health. CDR3 sequence reads: CASRTGPYYGYTF. The DNA of the CDR3 is TGTGCCAGTAGAACGGGCCCCTACTATGGCTACACCTTC.